The rows below give T cell receptor beta chains drawn from one sample of a study of cytotoxic CD8 clonotypes in ibrutinib-treated CLL. TCRdb's copy holds only in-frame clones and misses some; the assay was immunoSEQ multiplex PCR. The table includes 300,000 or so clones, about 61% detected once. The sample consisted of PBMCs, taken after 36 months of ibrutinib treatment. The receptors were sampled from a human donor with chronic lymphocytic leukemia. The CDR3 runs from the conserved cysteine through the conserved F or W. D genes are given only for firm matches. The size entry is marked missing in some rows and otherwise reads once, few, many or a size class.

TRBV19	TRBJ1-5	13	.	.	CASSNRNNQPQHF	TGTGCCAGTAGTAACAGAAACAATCAGCCCCAGCATTTT
TRBV27	TRBJ1-4	13	.	.	CASRRGGNEKLFF	TGTGCCAGCCGAAGGGGAGGGAATGAAAAACTGTTTTTT
TRBV10-3	TRBJ1-1	12	.	.	CAISDYTSWAFF	TGTGCCATCAGTGATTACACCTCTTGGGCTTTCTTT
TRBV9	TRBJ2-5	13	.	TRBD2	CASSVALAETQYF	TGTGCCAGCAGCGTAGCACTAGCGGAGACCCAGTACTTC
TRBV9	TRBJ1-1	14	.	.	CASSVGVGGTEAFF	TGTGCCAGCAGCGTAGGGGTCGGGGGCACTGAAGCTTTCTTT
TRBV18	TRBJ2-1	13	.	.	CASSRTDYNEQFF	TGTGCCAGCTCACGGACGGACTACAATGAGCAGTTCTTC
TRBV15	TRBJ2-3	13	few	.	CATSRRTTDTQYF	TGTGCCACCAGCAGGCGGACCACAGATACGCAGTATTTT
TRBV5-4	TRBJ1-2	11	.	.	CASSTYTGYTF	TGTGCCAGCAGCACATATACCGGCTACACCTTC
TRBV6-6	TRBJ2-4	15	.	TRBD1	CASSYSGQGYDIQYF	TGTGCCAGCAGTTACTCGGGACAGGGATACGACATTCAGTACTTC
TRBV13	TRBJ2-1	14	.	TRBD2	CASSWTSGYNEQFF	TGTGCCAGCAGCTGGACTAGCGGATACAATGAGCAGTTCTTC
TRBV25-1	TRBJ2-7	13	.	.	CASSEGHNYEQYF	TGTGCCAGCAGTGAAGGACACAACTACGAGCAGTACTTC
TRBV12-5	TRBJ1-5	12	.	.	CASGQGGGPQHF	TGTGCTAGTGGCCAGGGAGGGGGGCCCCAGCATTTT
TRBV6-5	TRBJ2-3	14	few	.	CASSFQGSADTQYF	TGTGCCAGCAGTTTTCAGGGGAGCGCAGATACGCAGTATTTT
TRBV5-1	TRBJ1-2	13	.	TRBD1	CASSDRGLGGYTF	TGCGCCAGCAGTGACAGGGGGCTTGGTGGCTACACCTTC
TRBV4-1	TRBJ2-7	16	.	TRBD1	CASSQVKLTGGHEQYF	TGCGCCAGCAGCCAAGTTAAGTTGACAGGGGGTCACGAGCAGTACTTC
TRBV25-1	TRBJ1-5	15	.	.	CASSVGNPQRQPQHF	TGTGCCAGCAGTGTTGGGAACCCCCAAAGACAGCCCCAGCATTTT
TRBV10-3	TRBJ2-3	17	.	.	CAISGSLQGFSTDTQYF	TGTGCCATCAGTGGGTCTCTTCAGGGTTTTAGTACAGATACGCAGTATTTT
TRBV9	TRBJ1-1	16	.	.	CASSVGGEVVNTEAFF	TGTGCCAGCAGCGTAGGGGGAGAGGTAGTGAACACTGAAGCTTTCTTT
TRBV6-5	TRBJ2-1	15	.	TRBD1	CASRPGGDRGNEQFF	TGTGCCAGCAGGCCCGGGGGGGACAGGGGCAATGAGCAGTTCTTC
TRBV9	TRBJ2-7	14	.	.	CASSVRKGNYEQYF	TGTGCCAGCAGCGTAAGGAAGGGAAACTACGAGCAGTACTTC
TRBV11-2	TRBJ1-4	15	.	TRBD1	CASSSLPGQDEKLFF	TGTGCCAGCAGCTCATTACCGGGACAGGATGAAAAACTGTTTTTT
TRBV9	TRBJ1-1	13	.	.	CASSVRDLAEAFF	TGTGCCAGCAGCGTCCGGGACTTGGCTGAAGCTTTCTTT
TRBV6-5	TRBJ2-3	14	few	.	CASSYSVQGDTQYF	TGTGCCAGCAGTTACTCCGTTCAGGGTGATACGCAGTATTTT
TRBV7-8	TRBJ1-4	14	.	.	CASSKGLWGEKLFF	TGTGCCAGCAGCAAGGGTTTGTGGGGGGAAAAACTGTTTTTT
TRBV7-9	TRBJ2-7	16	.	TRBD1	CASSLAERTGDYEQYF	TGTGCCAGCAGCTTAGCCGAAAGGACAGGGGATTACGAGCAGTACTTC
TRBV9	TRBJ2-2	16	.	.	CASSVAPGGNTGELFF	TGTGCCAGCAGCGTAGCTCCCGGGGGCAACACCGGGGAGCTGTTTTTT
TRBV4-3	TRBJ2-5	17	.	.	CASSSRPRDSSSETQYF	TGCGCCAGCAGCTCAAGACCACGGGATTCCTCTTCGGAGACCCAGTACTTC
TRBV11-2	TRBJ1-4	15	few	TRBD1	CASSSSTTGIAKLFF	TGTGCCAGCAGCTCAAGTACGACAGGGATTGCTAAACTGTTTTTT
TRBV5-4	TRBJ2-7	15	.	TRBD1	CASSIPTGGSYEQYF	TGTGCCAGCAGCATTCCGACAGGGGGCTCCTACGAGCAGTACTTC
TRBV14	TRBJ2-1	17	.	TRBD1	CASSQSRGTATLNEQFF	TGTGCCAGCAGCCAGTCTAGAGGGACAGCCACCTTGAATGAGCAGTTCTTC
TRBV6-6	TRBJ2-7	13	.	TRBD1	CASGQARSYEQYF	TGTGCCAGCGGACAGGCCCGGTCCTACGAGCAGTACTTC
TRBV4-1	TRBJ1-2	12	.	.	CASSQHRDGYTF	TGCGCCAGCAGCCAACACAGGGACGGCTACACCTTC
TRBV7-2	TRBJ1-2	11	.	.	CASSYGAGYTF	TGTGCCAGCAGCTATGGGGCTGGCTACACCTTC
TRBV11-2	TRBJ2-7	14	.	.	CASSPEVGDYEQYF	TGTGCCAGCAGCCCAGAGGTAGGGGACTACGAGCAGTACTTC
TRBV6-6	TRBJ2-5	16	.	.	CASSNRPGASGETQYF	TGTGCCAGCAGTAACCGGCCGGGGGCCTCAGGGGAGACCCAGTACTTC
TRBV5-4	TRBJ2-5	13	.	.	CASSSRTEETQYF	TGTGCCAGCAGCAGCCGGACAGAAGAGACCCAGTACTTC
TRBV6-5	TRBJ2-2	14	.	TRBD1	CASSTNTGGGELFF	TGTGCCAGCAGTACCAACACAGGGGGCGGGGAGCTGTTTTTT
TRBV6-5	TRBJ2-7	15	.	TRBD1	CASSYSTGSSYEQYF	TGTGCCAGCAGTTACTCGACAGGGAGCTCCTACGAGCAGTACTTC
TRBV19	TRBJ1-5	14	.	.	CASRVVNSNQPQHF	TGTGCCAGCCGAGTAGTCAATAGCAATCAGCCCCAGCATTTT
TRBV11-1	TRBJ2-4	16	.	.	CASNSGNPLAKNIQYF	TGTGCCAGCAACTCCGGAAATCCCCTAGCCAAAAACATTCAGTACTTC